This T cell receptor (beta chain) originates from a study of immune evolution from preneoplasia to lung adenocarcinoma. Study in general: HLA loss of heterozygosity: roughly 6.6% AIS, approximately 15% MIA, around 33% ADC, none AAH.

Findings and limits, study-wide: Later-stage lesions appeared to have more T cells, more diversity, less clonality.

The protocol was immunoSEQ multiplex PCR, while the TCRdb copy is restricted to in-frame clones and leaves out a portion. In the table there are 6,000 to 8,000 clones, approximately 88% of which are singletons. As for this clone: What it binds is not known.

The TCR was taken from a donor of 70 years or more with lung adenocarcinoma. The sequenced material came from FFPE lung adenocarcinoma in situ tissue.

CDR3 in amino acids: CASSPNSGTDTQYF. The CDR3 coding sequence is TGTGCCAGCAGCCCTAATTCTGGCACAGATACGCAGTATTTT. The J gene is TRBJ2-3, the V gene TRBV11-2; D gene uncertain. Looked up from germline, CDR1 is SGHAT and CDR2 is FQNNGV. This CDR3 region has 14 residues. V lost 5 bases, J lost 1 base, and 10 bases lay in between.